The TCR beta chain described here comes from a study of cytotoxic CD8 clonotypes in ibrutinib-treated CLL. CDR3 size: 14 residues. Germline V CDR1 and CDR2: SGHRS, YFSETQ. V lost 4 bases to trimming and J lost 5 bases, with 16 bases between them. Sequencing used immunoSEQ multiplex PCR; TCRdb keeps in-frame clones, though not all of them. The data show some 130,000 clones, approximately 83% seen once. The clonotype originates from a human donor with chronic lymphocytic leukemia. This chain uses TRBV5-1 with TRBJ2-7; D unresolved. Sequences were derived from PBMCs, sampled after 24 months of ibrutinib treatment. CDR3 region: CASSAGPRGDEQYF. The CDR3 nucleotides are TGCGCCAGCAGCGCCGGGCCGCGCGGAGACGAGCAGTACTTC.